What follows are 27 T cell receptor beta chains derived from one specimen sequenced in a study of siplizumab effects on memory and regulatory T cells. The method was immunoSEQ multiplex PCR; TCRdb's version includes in-frame clones alone and lacks a portion of them. The table lists approximately 48,000 clones, about 93% of them singletons. The sequencing input was CD8+ T cells sorted from blood. The receptors come from a human donor in good health.

V gene TRBV5-1 combines with J gene TRBJ2-7; D might be TRBD2 (6 bases). V was cut by 3 bases and J by 2 bases, with 24 bases left in between. Per germline, CDR1 SGHRS and CDR2 YFSETQ. This CDR3 has 18 amino acids. CDR3 sequence: CASSSHAAPAGLPYEQYF. As DNA, the CDR3 is TGCGCCAGCAGCTCCCACGCCGCCCCTGCGGGACTTCCCTACGAGCAGTACTTC.

This chain uses TRBV4-1 with TRBJ1-5; 7 bases align to TRBD1. CDR3 size: 17 residues. The V gene end was trimmed by 3 bases and the J gene end by 7 bases; junction bases not matched to a gene: 15. Germline CDR1 reads MGHRA; CDR2 reads YSYEKL. This CDR3 reads CASSHELRGGGGQPQHF. The CDR3 DNA follows: TGCGCCAGCAGCCATGAGTTGAGGGGAGGGGGCGGACAGCCCCAGCATTTT.

This clone was seen just once. The gene calls are TRBV19 and TRBJ2-1; 13 nucleotides match TRBD2. This CDR3 region has 16 residues. Germline loops: CDR1 LNHDA, CDR2 SQIVND (reference sequence). Trimming removed 3 bases from V and 4 bases from J; junction bases left unmatched: 3. DNA of the CDR3: TGTGCCAGTAGTATCCCGGGACTAGCGGGATACAATGAGCAGTTCTTC. Protein sequence: CASSIPGLAGYNEQFF.

The chain combines TRBV11-2 with TRBJ2-1; D gene ambiguous. This CDR3 region has 12 residues. V lost 0 bases and J 9 bases, leaving 6 bases between the germline ends. Per the germline V gene, CDR1 is SGHAT and CDR2 is FQNNGV. The CDR3 sequence: CASSLDWPEQFF. The DNA of the CDR3 is TGTGCCAGCAGCTTAGATTGGCCTGAGCAGTTCTTC. Full variable domain (outside the CDR3, taken from reference TRBV11-2 and TRBJ2-1): EAGVAQSPRYKIIEKRQSVAFWCNPISGHATLYWYQQILGQGPKLLIQFQNNGVVDDSQLPKDRFSAERLKGVDSTLKIQPAKLEDSAVYLCASSLDWPEQFFGPGTRLTVL.

This clone came up once. The chain links TRBV6-5 to TRBJ2-6; possible D gene TRBD1, 5 bases. CDR1 and CDR2 from the germline V gene are MNHEY and SVGAGI. The CDR3 length is 14 residues. V was pared by 6 bases and J by 1 base, with 7 bases between. The CDR3 loop is CASRTDSGANVLTF. In DNA form, the CDR3 reads TGTGCCAGCAGGACAGATTCTGGGGCCAACGTCCTGACTTTC.

This chain uses TRBV18 with TRBJ1-1; D gene ambiguous. V lost 0 bases and J lost 2, with 7 bases in between. This CDR3 contains 14 residues. Germline V gene lookup returns CDR1 KGHSH and CDR2 LQKENI. The CDR3 DNA is TGTGCCAGCTCACCACCTCTGCGTAACACTGAAGCTTTCTTT. Translated: CASSPPLRNTEAFF.

This clone was counted a single time. CDR3 sequence: CASSLDPGASSYNEQFF. CDR3 coding DNA: TGTGCCAGCAGCCTTGACCCCGGAGCGAGTAGCTACAATGAGCAGTTCTTC. The chain links TRBV5-6 to TRBJ2-1; D is undetermined. V was cut by 4 bases and J by 3 bases, with 20 bases left in between. CDR1 is SGHDT, CDR2 YYEEEE, per germline. CDR3 length equals 17 residues.

The chain employs TRBV6-4 and TRBJ2-2, with TRBD1 as a possible D gene (6 bases). This CDR3 contains 13 residues. Between the trimmed V and J ends, which lost 4 bases and 3 bases, there was a span of 6 bases. Per the germline V gene, CDR1 is MRHNA and CDR2 is SNTAGT. Here the CDR3 reads CASSAGDTGELFF. CDR3 DNA sequence: TGTGCCAGCAGTGCAGGGGACACCGGGGAGCTGTTTTTT.

The rearrangement links TRBV5-6 to TRBJ2-7, with 9 positions matching TRBD1. This CDR3 comprises 14 residues. The junction had 3 bases not matched to a gene; V was cut back by 2 bases and J by 3 bases. Germline CDR1 is SGHDT and CDR2 is YYEEEE. Here the CDR3 reads CASSFGTGIYEQYF. The DNA of the CDR3 is TGTGCCAGCAGCTTTGGGACAGGGATCTACGAGCAGTACTTC.

This clone was detected only once. The V and J genes are TRBV2 and TRBJ1-1, with a tentative D call TRBD1 (5 bases). The CDR3 is made up of 13 amino acids. Germline-derived CDR1 and CDR2 are SNHLY and FYNNEI. V lost 4 bases, J lost 0 bases, and 6 bases lay in between. CDR3 in amino acids: CASSGGMNTEAFF. The CDR3 region has the DNA TGTGCCAGCAGTGGGGGCATGAACACTGAAGCTTTCTTT.

This chain uses TRBV7-9 with TRBJ1-2; D is unresolved. This CDR3 has 16 residues. Deletions cut 3 bases from V and 0 bases from J, with 14 bases between. Germline V lookup: CDR1 SEHNR, CDR2 FQNEAQ (reference sequence). The CDR3 region is CASSLSTLEANYGYTF. The CDR3 DNA reads as TGTGCCAGCAGCTTGTCGACACTCGAAGCTAACTATGGCTACACCTTC.

The chain joins TRBV2 to TRBJ1-1, with 9 bases that match TRBD1. The junction had 6 bases not matched to a gene; V was cut back by 3 bases and J by 7 bases. Germline V gene sequence: CDR1 SNHLY, CDR2 FYNNEI. The CDR3 is 14 amino acids. The CDR3 protein is CASSEGQGGGEAFF. The CDR3 coding sequence is TGTGCCAGCAGTGAGGGACAGGGCGGAGGTGAAGCTTTCTTT. The variable domain in full, with the rest retrieved from reference TRBV2 and TRBJ1-1, is EPEVTQTPSHQVTQMGQEVILRCVPISNHLYFYWYRQILGQKVEFLVSFYNNEISEKSEIFDDQFSVERPDGSNFTLKIRSTKLEDSAMYFCASSEGQGGGEAFFGQGTRLTVV.

This clone was counted only a few times. The chain recombines TRBV7-9 with TRBJ2-1; 11 bases agree with TRBD2. The length of the CDR3 is 16 residues. Germline CDR1 reads SEHNR; CDR2 reads FQNEAQ (reference sequence). V gave up 7 bases and J gave up 9 bases; unmatched junction bases: 14. CDR3 in DNA: TGTGCCAGCATCACTAGCGGGAGACAGTTGGTTGTTGAGCAGTTCTTC. Its translation: CASITSGRQLVVEQFF.

V and J are TRBV27 and TRBJ2-7; 8 nucleotides line up with TRBD1. The V gene's germline CDR1 is MNHEY and CDR2 SMNVEV (reference sequence). The ends lost 5 bases at V and 2 bases at J; junction bases unmatched: 2. CDR3 size: 13 residues. CDR3 sequence (DNA): TGTGCCAGCAGTATGGGACAGGCCTACGAGCAGTACTTC. This translates into CASSMGQAYEQYF.

The rearrangement joins TRBV5-1 to TRBJ2-5; 8 nucleotides align to TRBD1. Germline V gene lookup returns CDR1 SGHRS and CDR2 YFSETQ. The CDR3 runs 14 residues. V dropped 7 bases and J dropped 2; count of bases not matched to a gene: 7. The CDR3 sequence: CASRGRGQQETQYF. CDR3 coding DNA: TGCGCCAGCCGAGGCAGGGGGCAACAAGAGACCCAGTACTTC.

This chain uses TRBV27 with TRBJ2-2; D is perhaps TRBD2 (5 bases). CDR1 and CDR2 from the germline V gene are MNHEY and SMNVEV (reference sequence). The CDR3 is made up of 14 amino acids. V shed 5 bases and J shed 5 bases, with 12 bases lying between them. The CDR3 DNA follows: TGTGCCAGCAGTCATGGGCCGGGAACCGGGGAGCTGTTTTTT. Translated, it gives CASSHGPGTGELFF.

This chain links TRBV7-9 with TRBJ2-4, with D tentatively TRBD1 (5 bases). The CDR3 extends over 16 amino acids. V dropped 3 bases and J dropped 0 bases, with 12 bases sitting between them. Looked up from germline, CDR1 is SEHNR and CDR2 is FQNEAQ (reference sequence). The CDR3: CASSFWQGTAKNIQYF. The DNA for the CDR3 is TGTGCCAGCAGCTTTTGGCAGGGAACAGCCAAAAACATTCAGTACTTC.

The rearrangement links TRBV28 to TRBJ2-1; 9 bases agree with TRBD1. V was pared by 6 bases and J by 3 bases, with 3 bases of the junction left unmatched. Germline lookup yields CDR1 MDHEN and CDR2 SYDVKM. The CDR3 is 14 amino acids. CDR3 residues: CASSRDRVYNEQFF. CDR3 DNA: TGTGCCAGCAGCCGGGACAGGGTCTACAATGAGCAGTTCTTC.

This chain uses TRBV5-4 with TRBJ2-7; 8 bases are shared with TRBD1. V shed 4 bases, J shed 3 bases, and the junction held 6 bases outside the gene matches. CDR1 is SGHNT and CDR2 is YYREEE in the germline V gene (reference sequence). This CDR3 contains 14 residues. CDR3 loop: CASSPGTGLYEQYF. CDR3 in DNA: TGTGCCAGCAGCCCCGGGACAGGCCTCTACGAGCAGTACTTC. The full variable domain, completed using reference TRBV5-4 and TRBJ2-7, is ETGVTQSPTHLIKTRGQQVTLRCSSQSGHNTVSWYQQALGQGPQFIFQYYREEENGRGNFPPRFSGLQFPNYSSELNVNALELDDSALYLCASSPGTGLYEQYFGPGTRLTVT.

The chain couples TRBV11-2 to TRBJ2-2, with 12 bases matching TRBD2. V shed 7 bases, J shed 7 bases, and the junction held 10 bases outside the gene matches. Germline loops: CDR1 SGHAT, CDR2 FQNNGV. The CDR3 loop spans 16 amino acids. The CDR3 loop is CASTLLAGGYHGELFF. CDR3 in DNA: TGTGCCAGCACCCTACTAGCGGGAGGTTATCACGGGGAGCTGTTTTTT.

This sequence joins TRBV7-8 and TRBJ2-7; D is undetermined. This CDR3 comprises 12 residues. CDR1 and CDR2 (germline): SGHVS, FQNEAQ. Trimming removed 3 bases from V and 4 bases from J, with 7 bases in between. CDR3 coding DNA: TGTGCCAGCAGCTTTGATCCGTACGAGCAGTACTTC. This translates into CASSFDPYEQYF.

The chain is built from TRBV13 and TRBJ2-5; D is unclear. The germline CDR1 and CDR2 sequences are PRHDT and FYEKMQ (reference sequence). The CDR3 runs to 13 residues. Trimming stripped 5 bases from V and 5 bases from J, with 12 bases between. CDR3 amino acids: CASSPVNGETQYF. CDR3 nucleotide sequence: TGTGCCAGCAGCCCGGTGAATGGCGAGACCCAGTACTTC. Full variable domain (rest looked up from reference TRBV13 and TRBJ2-5): AAGVIQSPRHLIKEKRETATLKCYPIPRHDTVYWYQQGPGQDPQFLISFYEKMQSDKGSIPDRFSAQQFSDYHSELNMSSLELGDSALYFCASSPVNGETQYFGPGTRLLVL.

The chain employs TRBV11-2 and TRBJ1-1; D ambiguous. CDR3 length equals 16 residues. Trimming removed 0 bases at V and 3 bases at J, with 14 bases between. CDR1 is SGHAT and CDR2 is FQNNGV in the germline V gene. CDR3 DNA: TGTGCCAGCAGCTTAGAAGGGTGGAGGTTGGACACTGAAGCTTTCTTT. Its protein product is CASSLEGWRLDTEAFF.

The gene calls are TRBV27 and TRBJ2-7; 8 positions match TRBD1. CDR3 length equals 15 residues. V shed 3 bases, J shed 0 bases, and the junction held 4 bases outside the gene matches. CDR1 MNHEY and CDR2 SMNVEV come from the germline V gene (reference sequence). In nucleotides, the CDR3 is TGTGCCAGCAGTTTTAAGGGACAGGTCTCCTACGAGCAGTACTTC. Translated, it gives CASSFKGQVSYEQYF.

The J gene is TRBJ2-1, the V gene TRBV6-4; TRBD2 matches at 8 bases. The length of the CDR3 is 15 residues. Germline lookup yields CDR1 MRHNA and CDR2 SNTAGT. Unmatched junction bases numbered 9, after V lost 4 bases and J lost 7 bases. CDR3: CASSVALAEINEQFF. CDR3 DNA sequence: TGTGCCAGCAGTGTAGCACTAGCGGAAATTAATGAGCAGTTCTTC.

About this clone itself: This sample also contains other DNA sequences that code for the same CDR3. The V and J genes are TRBV28 and TRBJ2-3, with D possibly TRBD2 on 6 matching bases. Germline CDR1 reads MDHEN; CDR2 reads SYDVKM. Trimming left V 2 bases short and J 6 bases short, with 9 bases between. The CDR3 consists of 13 residues. The CDR3 region is CASSLSGGDTQYF. In DNA, the CDR3 is TGTGCCAGCAGTTTAAGCGGAGGGGATACGCAGTATTTT.

The CDR3, as DNA: TGTGCCAGCAGCCCGGACAGTCCCGGGGAGCTGTTTTTT. Protein product: CASSPDSPGELFF. The J gene is TRBJ2-2, the V gene TRBV5-6; D perhaps matches TRBD1 (6 bases). The germline gives CDR1 SGHDT, CDR2 YYEEEE. V was shortened by 4 bases and J by 6 bases, with 10 bases between the two germline ends. This CDR3 comprises 13 residues.